One and the same sample provided the 5 T cell receptor beta chains below, sequenced in a study of T-cell memory formation after mild COVID-19. TCRdb re-called the 5' RACE reads with MiXCR, one entry per CDR3 protein. The profile shows approximately 260,000 distinct CDR3 sequences, over 15% of them singletons. Sample: PBMCs or a T cell subset sorted from them (not recorded which). The source of these receptors is a young man who had mild COVID-19 (a few samples of this study predate the infection). Cell type and time point are not known.

This clonotype has at least ten counts. This chain connects TRBV28 to TRBJ1-1; TRBD1 might be the D (5 bases). CDR1 is MDHEN and CDR2 is SYDVKM in the germline V gene. This CDR3 region has 13 residues. V gave up 1 base and J gave up 8 bases, with 11 bases separating them. The CDR3 protein is CASSLSRGGEAFF. CDR3 sequence (DNA): TGTGCCAGCAGTTTATCCCGCGGGGGGGAAGCTTTCTTT.

This clonotype occurred a few times. The J gene is TRBJ1-4, the V gene TRBV6-2 or TRBV6-3; 10 bases agree with TRBD1. Germline loops: CDR1 MNHEY, CDR2 SVGEGT. J gave up 2 bases and V 6 bases, and 12 bases lay outside the gene matches. The CDR3 sequence is 18 residues long. CDR3 protein: CASSRQGAFFGTNEKLFF. The DNA for the CDR3 is TGTGCCAGCAGCCGACAGGGGGCTTTCTTCGGGACTAATGAAAAACTGTTTTTT.

This clonotype appeared a few times. This chain connects TRBV10-3 to TRBJ2-7, with D perhaps TRBD1 (7 bases). Trimming cost V 0 bases and J 6 bases, with 15 bases left between them. The CDR3 contains 15 residues. Germline CDR1 reads ENHRY; CDR2 reads SYGVKD. CDR3 protein: CAISESWGQGGEQYF. The CDR3 DNA reads as TGTGCCATCAGTGAGTCTTGGGGGCAGGGGGGCGAGCAGTACTTC.

The rearrangement uses TRBV2 and TRBJ2-7, with no clear D. Germline V CDR1 and CDR2: SNHLY, FYNNEI. The CDR3 sequence is 12 residues long. V shed 0 bases and J shed 6 bases, with 6 bases lying between them. Here the CDR3 reads CASSEAAAEQYV. The CDR3 DNA reads as TGTGCCAGCAGTGAAGCGGCGGCCGAGCAGTACGTC.

Only a few counts were recorded for this clonotype. The V and J genes are TRBV5-5 and TRBJ1-3; D is ambiguous. The V end lost 5 bases, the J end lost 0 bases, and 9 bases lay between the germline ends. This CDR3 contains 14 residues. CDR1 SGHKS and CDR2 YYEKEE come from the germline V gene (reference sequence). CDR3 in DNA: TGTGCCAGCAGATTGACGGACTCTGGAAACACCATATATTTT. Encoded protein: CASRLTDSGNTIYF.